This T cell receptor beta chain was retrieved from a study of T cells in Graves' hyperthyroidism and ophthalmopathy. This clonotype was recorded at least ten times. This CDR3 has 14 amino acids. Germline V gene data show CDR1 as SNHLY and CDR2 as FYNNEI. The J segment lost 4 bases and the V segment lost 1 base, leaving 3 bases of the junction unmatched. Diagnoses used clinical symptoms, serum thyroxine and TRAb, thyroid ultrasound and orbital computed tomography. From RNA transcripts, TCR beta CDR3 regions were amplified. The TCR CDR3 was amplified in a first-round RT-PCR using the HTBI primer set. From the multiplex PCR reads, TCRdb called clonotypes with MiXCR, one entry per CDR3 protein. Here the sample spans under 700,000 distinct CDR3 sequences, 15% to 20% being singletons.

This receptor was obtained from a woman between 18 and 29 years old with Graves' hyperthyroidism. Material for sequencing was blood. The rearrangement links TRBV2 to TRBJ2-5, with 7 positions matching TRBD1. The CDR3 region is CASSEGHRGETQYF. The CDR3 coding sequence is TGTGCCAGCAGTGAAGGTCACAGGGGAGAGACCCAGTACTTC.